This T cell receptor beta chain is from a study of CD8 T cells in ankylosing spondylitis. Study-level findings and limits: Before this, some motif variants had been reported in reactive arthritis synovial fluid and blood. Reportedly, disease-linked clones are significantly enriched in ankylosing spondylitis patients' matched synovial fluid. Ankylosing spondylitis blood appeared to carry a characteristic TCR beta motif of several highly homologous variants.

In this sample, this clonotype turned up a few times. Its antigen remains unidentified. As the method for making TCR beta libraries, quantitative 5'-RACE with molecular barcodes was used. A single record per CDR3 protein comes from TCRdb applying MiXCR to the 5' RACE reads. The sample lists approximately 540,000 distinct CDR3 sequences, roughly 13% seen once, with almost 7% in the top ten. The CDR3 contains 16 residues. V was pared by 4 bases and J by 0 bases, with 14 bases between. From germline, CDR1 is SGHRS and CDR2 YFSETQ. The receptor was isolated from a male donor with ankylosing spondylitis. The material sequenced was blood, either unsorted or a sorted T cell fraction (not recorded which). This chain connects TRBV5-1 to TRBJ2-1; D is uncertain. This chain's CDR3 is CASSLPISASYNEQFF. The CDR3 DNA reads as TGCGCCAGCAGCCTTCCCATATCTGCCTCCTACAATGAGCAGTTCTTC.